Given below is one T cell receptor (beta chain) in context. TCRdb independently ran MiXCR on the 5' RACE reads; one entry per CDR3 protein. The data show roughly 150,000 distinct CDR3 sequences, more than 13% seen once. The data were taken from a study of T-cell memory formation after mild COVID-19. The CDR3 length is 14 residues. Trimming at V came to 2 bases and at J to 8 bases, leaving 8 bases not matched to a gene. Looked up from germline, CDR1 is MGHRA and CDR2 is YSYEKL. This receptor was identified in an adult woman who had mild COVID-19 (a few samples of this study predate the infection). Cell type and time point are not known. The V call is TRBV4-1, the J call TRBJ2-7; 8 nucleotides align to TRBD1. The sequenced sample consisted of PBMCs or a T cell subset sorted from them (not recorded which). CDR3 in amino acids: CASSQQAGGPQQYF. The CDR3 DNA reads TGCGCCAGCAGCCAACAGGCAGGGGGCCCACAGCAGTACTTC.